This passage covers 11 T cell receptor beta chains from one sample sequenced in a study of blood T cell repertoires in COVID-19. Produced via immunoSEQ multiplex PCR; TCRdb's table is partial and in-frame only. The table has around 160,000 clones, 81% seen once. The sample comprised peripheral blood. These receptors all come from a man aged 55 to 70 with active or convalescent COVID-19.

This clone was counted a single time. This sequence joins TRBV27 and TRBJ2-1, with D unresolved. The CDR3 has 14 residues. CDR1 MNHEY and CDR2 SMNVEV come from the germline V gene (reference sequence). V was cut by 7 bases and J by 0 bases, with 10 bases left in between. Here the CDR3 reads CASKVQVSYNEQFF. The DNA for the CDR3 is TGTGCCAGCAAGGTCCAGGTCTCCTACAATGAGCAGTTCTTC.

V is TRBV29-1 and J is TRBJ2-3; D is unclear. There are 13 residues in the CDR3. The germline CDR1 and CDR2 sequences are SQVTM and ANQGSEA. V lost 4 bases and J lost 0, with 8 bases in between. CDR3 residues: CSVGTTSTDTQYF. CDR3 in DNA: TGCAGCGTTGGAACTACTAGCACAGATACGCAGTATTTT.

The chain recombines TRBV4-1 with TRBJ2-1; no clear D. V lost 1 base, J lost 12 bases, and 16 bases lay in between. CDR1 and CDR2 from the germline V gene are MGHRA and YSYEKL. This CDR3 has 14 residues. As DNA, the CDR3 is TGCGCCAGCAGCCAAGCCGTAACTATGAAAAGGCAGTTCTTC. Its protein is CASSQAVTMKRQFF.

The chain combines TRBV11-2 with TRBJ2-1, with 9 bases fitting TRBD2. The trim removed 8 bases at V and 0 bases at J, leaving 5 bases unmatched. This CDR3 is built from 15 residues. CDR1 SGHAT and CDR2 FQNNGV come from the germline V gene. CDR3 nucleotides: TGTGCCAGCGGGGGTAGCGGGAGCTCCTACAATGAGCAGTTCTTC. Translation gives CASGGSGSSYNEQFF.

The V gene is TRBV5-1, the J gene TRBJ2-7; 12 nucleotides match TRBD2. J gave up 4 bases and V 3 bases, and 5 bases lay outside the gene matches. Germline CDR1 and CDR2: SGHRS and YFSETQ. The CDR3 sequence is 15 residues long. The CDR3, as DNA: TGCGCCAGCAGCTCCGCCGGGACTAGCGGGTACGAGCAGTACTTC. Residues: CASSSAGTSGYEQYF.

The chain joins TRBV18 to TRBJ1-1; a weak D match, TRBD1 (5 bases). The germline CDR1 and CDR2 sequences are KGHSH and LQKENI. V was trimmed by 1 base and J by 8 bases, leaving 11 bases between them. The CDR3 spans 13 residues. The CDR3 DNA reads as TGTGCCAGCTCACCACTGGTCTCAGGGGAAGCTTTCTTT. It codes for CASSPLVSGEAFF.

The chain couples TRBV15 to TRBJ2-7; possible D gene TRBD1, 6 bases. Germline assignment: CDR1 LNHNV and CDR2 YYDKDF (reference sequence). V gave up 8 bases and J gave up 2 bases, with 16 bases separating them. The CDR3 sequence is 14 residues long. This chain's CDR3 is CATSEGRGPYEQYF. The CDR3 bases are TGTGCCACCTCTGAGGGCAGGGGCCCCTACGAGCAGTACTTC.

This clone was observed a handful of times. This chain joins TRBV19 and TRBJ1-4; TRBD1 might be the D (6 bases). CDR1 LNHDA and CDR2 SQIVND come from the germline V gene (reference sequence). Between the trimmed V and J ends, which lost 6 bases and 8 bases, there was a span of 13 bases. The CDR3 has 13 amino acids. The CDR3 sequence is CASRVRTDEKLFF. CDR3 DNA sequence: TGTGCCAGTAGAGTCCGGACAGACGAAAAACTGTTTTTT. Based on the CDR3 plus reference TRBV19 and TRBJ1-4, the full variable domain is DGGITQSPKYLFRKEGQNVTLSCEQNLNHDAMYWYRQDPGQGLRLIYYSQIVNDFQKGDIAEGYSVSREKKESFPLTVTSAQKNPTAFYLCASRVRTDEKLFFGSGTQLSVL.

This clone occurred a few times. This chain links TRBV9 with TRBJ2-2; no clear D. The CDR3 sequence is 15 residues long. Germline CDR1 is SGDLS and CDR2 is YYNGEE. The germline V and J ends were trimmed by 0 bases and 4 bases, with 10 bases remaining between them. DNA for the CDR3: TGTGCCAGCAGCGTAGGTACAGTTTCCACCGGGGAGCTGTTTTTT. Its translation: CASSVGTVSTGELFF.

The chain links TRBV19 to TRBJ1-1; the match to TRBD1 covers 7 bases. This CDR3 spans 13 amino acids. CDR1 is LNHDA, CDR2 SQIVND, per germline (reference sequence). Germline trimming cut 8 bases from V and 8 bases from J; bases unmatched to any gene: 11. The CDR3 nucleotides are TGTGCCAGTGCAGAGGTCTCGGACAGGGAAGCTTTCTTT. This sequence encodes CASAEVSDREAFF.

In this sample, this clone turned up once. The chain couples TRBV7-9 to TRBJ2-5; perhaps TRBD2 as D (6 bases). Trimming removed 0 bases from V and 5 bases from J, with 16 bases in between. This CDR3 contains 16 residues. Germline V gives CDR1 SEHNR, CDR2 FQNEAQ (reference sequence). The CDR3 protein is CASSLARLGFPETQYF. CDR3 DNA sequence: TGTGCCAGCAGCTTAGCCAGACTAGGGTTCCCTGAGACCCAGTACTTC.